Sequencing of this T cell receptor (beta chain) was carried out in a study of cytomegalovirus exposure and HLA in healthy donors. Overall study findings and caveats: Usually a TCR sequence was rare, but some public TCRs were found in many donors.

V lost 2 bases, J lost 11 bases, and 12 bases lay in between. The length of the CDR3 is 12 residues. The V gene's germline CDR1 is MNHEY and CDR2 SVGAGI. Both 60 Vbeta primers and 13 Jbeta primers went into the PCR. Method: immunoSEQ multiplex PCR; TCRdb's copy keeps in-frame clones and lacks some. The data show approximately 160,000 clones, more than 70% seen once. Of note for this clone: Its target is unknown.

Material: PBMCs. This receptor was taken from a male donor in good health and CMV-seronegative. The J gene is TRBJ1-1, the V gene TRBV6-5, with D unresolved. CDR3 residues: CASSYGYGIAFF. CDR3 nucleotides: TGTGCCAGCAGTTACGGGTACGGGATCGCTTTCTTT.